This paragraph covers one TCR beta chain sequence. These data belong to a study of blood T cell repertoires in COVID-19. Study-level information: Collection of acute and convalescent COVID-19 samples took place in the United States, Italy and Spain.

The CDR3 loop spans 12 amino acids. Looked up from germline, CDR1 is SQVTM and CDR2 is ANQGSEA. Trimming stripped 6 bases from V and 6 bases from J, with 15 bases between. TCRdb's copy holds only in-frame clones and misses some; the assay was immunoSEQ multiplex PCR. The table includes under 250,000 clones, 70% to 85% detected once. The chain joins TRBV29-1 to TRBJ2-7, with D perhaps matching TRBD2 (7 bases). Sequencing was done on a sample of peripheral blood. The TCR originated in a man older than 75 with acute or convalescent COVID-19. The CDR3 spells CSVLGGGPEQYF. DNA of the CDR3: TGCAGCGTCCTAGGGGGAGGGCCCGAGCAGTACTTC.